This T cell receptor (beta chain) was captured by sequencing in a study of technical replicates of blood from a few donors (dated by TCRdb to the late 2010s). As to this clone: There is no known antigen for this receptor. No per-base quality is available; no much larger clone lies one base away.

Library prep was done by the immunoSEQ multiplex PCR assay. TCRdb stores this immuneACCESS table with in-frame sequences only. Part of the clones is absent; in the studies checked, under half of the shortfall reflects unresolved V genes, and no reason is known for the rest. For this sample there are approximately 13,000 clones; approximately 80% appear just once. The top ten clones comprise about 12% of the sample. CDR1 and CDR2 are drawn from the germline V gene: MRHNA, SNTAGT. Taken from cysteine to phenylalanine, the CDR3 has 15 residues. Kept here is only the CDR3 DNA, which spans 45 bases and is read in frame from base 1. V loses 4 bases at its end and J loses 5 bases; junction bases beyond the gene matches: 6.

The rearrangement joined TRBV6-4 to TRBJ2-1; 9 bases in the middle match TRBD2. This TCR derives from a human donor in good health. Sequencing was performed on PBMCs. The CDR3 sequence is CASSVVAGGDNEQFF. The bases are TGTGCCAGCAGTGTGGTTGCGGGAGGGGACAATGAGCAGTTCTTC.